Listed below are T cell receptor beta chains from one sample, sequenced in a study of blood T cell repertoires in COVID-19. TCRdb's table, derived via immunoSEQ multiplex PCR, lists solely in-frame clones and lacks some. This sample has over 90,000 clones, with more than 85% found just once. Sample: peripheral blood. These receptors were taken from a man between 18 and 35 years old with acute or convalescent COVID-19. CDR3s leave out the opening cysteine and the closing phenylalanine or tryptophan.

v_call	j_call	cdr3_aa
TRBV5-6	TRBJ1-6	ASSSGGENSPLH
TRBV9	TRBJ1-2	ASSSPPGSGGYT
TRBV5-1	TRBJ1-2	ASSLGTTSNYGYT
TRBV9	TRBJ2-1	ASSVAGTDLNEQF
TRBV21-1	TRBJ1-2	ASRRSGQGQYGYT
TRBV30	TRBJ1-3	AWSVKRGSGNTIY
TRBV6-2/TRBV6-3	TRBJ2-1	ASSHHPGLANEQF
TRBV30	TRBJ1-2	AWSASRGGGYT
TRBV19	TRBJ2-6	ASSQQGSGANVLT
TRBV29-1	TRBJ2-7	SVVPLGSGISYEQY
TRBV29-1	TRBJ1-2	SVEGTAYGYT
TRBV7-2	TRBJ1-1	ASSYDRGNTEAF
TRBV19	TRBJ2-2	ASTPREWGTGELF
TRBV19	TRBJ2-2	ASRQTPGELF
TRBV11-2	TRBJ1-4	ASSLGASSKEKLF
TRBV14	TRBJ2-2	ASSRRTQLPREELF
TRBV19	TRBJ2-1	ASSVGLAGGDEQF
TRBV27	TRBJ1-2	ASSPLTGGNGYT
TRBV2	TRBJ2-3	ASSTPAGSSTDTQY
TRBV30	TRBJ1-1	AWSLGGGEKAWYTEAF
TRBV18	TRBJ1-4	ASSPNQGRLDEKLF
TRBV4-1	TRBJ2-7	ASSFRDLRDSSYEQY
TRBV2	TRBJ1-2	ASSAQTAANYGYT
TRBV19	TRBJ2-7	ASSGGTGPYEQY
TRBV19	TRBJ2-1	ASRGAGIYNEQF
TRBV7-9	TRBJ1-5	ASSAAGTGAQPQH
TRBV19	TRBJ2-7	ASGGGPSSYEQY
TRBV27	TRBJ2-7	ASSLRESHYEQY
TRBV14	TRBJ1-3	ASSQIRDRGSSGNTIY
TRBV3-1/TRBV3-2	TRBJ1-2	ASSQDRVFYGYT
TRBV7-6	TRBJ1-1	ASSATGNMNTEAF
TRBV21-1	TRBJ2-3	ASSKVGDRGGADTQY
TRBV7-9	TRBJ1-3	ASSSITGGTGNTIY